This T cell receptor beta chain was sequenced for a study of cytomegalovirus exposure and HLA in healthy donors. Study-wide points: The authors confirmed in vitro that a few CMV-associated chains were specific for CMV antigens.

Profiled with immunoSEQ multiplex PCR; TCRdb holds only in-frame clones, not every one. This sample yields roughly 260,000 clones, of which 90% are seen a single time; 0.37% belongs to the top ten. For this clone: Its cognate antigen is unknown.

Unmatched junction bases numbered 8, after V lost 2 bases and J lost 7 bases. The CDR3 runs 15 residues. Germline loops: CDR1 MNHEY, CDR2 SMNVEV (reference sequence). The sequencing input was PBMCs. The sequence was collected from a woman younger than 35 in good health and CMV-seronegative. The genes are TRBV27 and TRBJ1-5; TRBD1 agrees at 7 bases. CDR3 region: CASSLTSTGKQPQHF. In nucleotides, the CDR3 is TGTGCCAGCAGTTTAACCTCGACAGGGAAACAGCCCCAGCATTTT.